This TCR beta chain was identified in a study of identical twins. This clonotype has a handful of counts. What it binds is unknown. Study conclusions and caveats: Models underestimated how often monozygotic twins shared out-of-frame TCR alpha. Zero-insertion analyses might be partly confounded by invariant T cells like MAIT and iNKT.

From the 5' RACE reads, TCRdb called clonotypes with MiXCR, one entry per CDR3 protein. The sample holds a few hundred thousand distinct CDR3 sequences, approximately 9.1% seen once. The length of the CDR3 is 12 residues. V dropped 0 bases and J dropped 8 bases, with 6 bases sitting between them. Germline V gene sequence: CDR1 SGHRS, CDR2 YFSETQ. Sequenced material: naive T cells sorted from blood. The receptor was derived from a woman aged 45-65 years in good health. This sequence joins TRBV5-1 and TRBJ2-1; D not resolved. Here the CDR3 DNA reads TGCGCCAGCAGCTTGGGTAGCCATGAGCAGTTCTTC. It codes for CASSLGSHEQFF.